This is a list of T cell receptor beta chains from one sample in a study of OX40 agonist ivuxolimab in advanced cancers. Clones were sequenced by immunoSEQ multiplex PCR, and TCRdb holds only the in-frame ones, with some missing. The sample consists of 57,000 or so clones, roughly 89% of them appearing once. The sequences come from CD4+ or CD8+ T cells sorted from blood, collected in a trial of the OX40 agonist ivuxolimab. The receptors stem from an adult with an advanced solid tumor such as melanoma, head and neck, liver or kidney cancer. The CDR3 runs from the conserved cysteine through the conserved F or W. D genes are given only for firm matches. Clone size is stated in some rows and not others, as once, few, many or a class when expanded.

NA	TRBV4-1	TRBJ2-2	NA	TGCGCCAGCACTCCTAGTGGGGGCCTGAACACCGGGGAGCTGTTTTTT	CASTPSGGLNTGELFF
NA	TRBV7-9	TRBJ2-3	NA	TGTGCCAGCAGCTTTACTCGCACAGATACGCAGTATTTT	CASSFTRTDTQYF
NA	TRBV6-5	TRBJ1-6	NA	TGTGCCAGCAAGAGGGACATCCTCATTTCACCCCTCCACTTT	CASKRDILISPLHF
NA	TRBV2	TRBJ1-2	NA	TGTGCCAGCAGTGAAGGGGGCTATGGCTACACCTTC	CASSEGGYGYTF
NA	TRBV10-2	TRBJ2-2	NA	TGCGCCAGCAGCCCGGACCGGTTCACCGGGGAGCTGTTTTTT	CASSPDRFTGELFF
NA	TRBV5-6	TRBJ1-1	once	TGTGCCAGCAGCTTTGGGGGACGGAACACTGAAGCTTTCTTT	CASSFGGRNTEAFF
TRBD2	TRBV7-2	TRBJ2-7	once	TGTGCCAGCAGCTTAGGATCTAGCGGGAGGGCCAGCTCCTACGAGCAGTACTTC	CASSLGSSGRASSYEQYF
NA	TRBV1	TRBJ2-6	NA	TGCACCAGCAGGAATCACTGTTTGTGCACAAGGGCCAACGTCCTGACTTTC	CTSRNHCLCTRANVLTF
TRBD1	TRBV18	TRBJ1-6	NA	TGTGCCAGCTCACCAGGACAGGGTCGTGGCTCCCATAATTCACCCCTCCACTTT	CASSPGQGRGSHNSPLHF
NA	TRBV27	TRBJ1-4	NA	TGTGCCAGCAGTCCGCAAGGAGGGGGAGAAAAACTGTTTTTT	CASSPQGGGEKLFF
NA	TRBV29-1	TRBJ1-1	NA	TGCAGCGTTGAAGATCGGTGGGCAGGGGCTGAAGCTTTCTTT	CSVEDRWAGAEAFF
NA	TRBV18	TRBJ1-2	NA	TGTGCCAGCTCACCACAAAGGGGGTTATATGGCTACACCTTC	CASSPQRGLYGYTF
TRBD1	TRBV15	TRBJ2-1	once	TGTGCCACCAGCAGAGAGACAGGGGTTCGCAATGAGCAGTTCTTC	CATSRETGVRNEQFF
NA	TRBV7-2	TRBJ2-7	NA	TGTGCCAGCAGCTCCGATAGATACTACGAGCAGTACTTC	CASSSDRYYEQYF
NA	TRBV27	TRBJ1-4	NA	TGTGCCAGCAGTCCCCTGAGCAAAAGCTTTGAAAAACTGTTTTTT	CASSPLSKSFEKLFF
NA	TRBV9	TRBJ1-4	NA	TGTGCCAGCAGCGTAGGACAGCCTGGTGAAAAACTGTTTTTT	CASSVGQPGEKLFF